The sequence of this T cell receptor (beta chain) was determined in a study of metastatic and nonmetastatic thyroid tumors. For the study at large: For malignant and benign thyroid patients, tumor or nodule tissue and blood were the sources whose repertoires were compared. The study, taken as a whole, reports: A significant increase in TCR beta diversity was reportedly seen in malignant thyroid tumors relative to benign nodules, in blood and tumor.

Per the original data handling: A classifier of distant metastasis in papillary thyroid cancer was built from CDR3 differences (across clinicopathological groups). TCRdb reprocessed the PCR reads via MiXCR. The V and J calls were determined by TCRdb, not by the authors. The sample holds tens of thousands of clones, 15% to 20% seen once. Nobody among the patients had been given any treatment before thyroid surgery. The length of the CDR3 is 14 residues. CDR1 MNHEY and CDR2 SVGEGT come from the germline V gene. Trimming shortened V by 9 bases and J by 3 bases, and 15 bases separated the two germline ends. This clone ranks as medium-sized. The antigen is undetermined.

This clonotype originated in a male donor with papillary thyroid cancer or a benign thyroid nodule (not recorded which). Some clones in this sample may be carry-over from other donors' samples. Material for sequencing was blood. J is TRBJ1-5 and V is TRBV6-2 or TRBV6-3; D perhaps matches TRBD1 (6 bases). This CDR3 is CASWRGGDNQPQHF. DNA of the CDR3: TGTGCCAGTTGGAGGGGGGGCGACAATCAGCCCCAGCATTTT.